A selection of T cell receptor beta chains follows, all from one sample in a study of T cells after yellow fever vaccination. MiXCR, applied by TCRdb to the 5' RACE reads, yields one record per CDR3 protein. The data show about 73,000 distinct CDR3 sequences, with 7.5% to 8% seen just once and about 40% held by the top ten. Specimen: CD8+ T cells sorted from PBMCs, collected on the day of the yellow fever booster vaccination. The receptors shown here come from a man aged 30 to 39 who received the YFV17D yellow fever vaccine. Both conserved end residues are part of each CDR3. Fields, in order: J gene, clone size, D gene, V gene, CDR3 protein, CDR3 DNA. A D gene is named only where the DNA matches it firmly. Expanded clones are given a class, and other clones once, few, many or no size at all.

TRBJ2-7 | . | TRBD1 | TRBV27 | CASSSIGQGAYEQYF | TGTGCCAGCAGTTCCATAGGACAGGGGGCCTACGAGCAGTACTTC
TRBJ2-5 | . | . | TRBV5-6 | CASSLREAGETQYF | TGTGCCAGCAGCTTGAGGGAGGCGGGAGAGACCCAGTACTTC
TRBJ2-7 | . | . | TRBV7-9 | CASSWSGAYEQYF | TGTGCCAGCAGCTGGTCAGGGGCCTACGAGCAGTACTTC
TRBJ1-4 | many | . | TRBV12-3/TRBV12-4 | CASSSAMGVRVELFF | TGTGCCAGCAGTTCCGCCATGGGGGTACGGGTGGAACTGTTTTTT
TRBJ2-7 | . | TRBD1 | TRBV7-8 | CASSLRSGQAAYEQYF | TGTGCCAGCAGCTTACGCTCGGGACAGGCTGCCTACGAGCAGTACTTC
TRBJ2-5 | few | . | TRBV7-2 | CASSQKETQYF | TGTGCCAGCAGCCAGAAAGAGACCCAGTACTTC
TRBJ2-1 | few | TRBD1 | TRBV11-2 | CASSLVIRDRGQDRLYNEQFF | TGTGCCAGCAGCTTAGTGATCAGGGACAGGGGGCAAGACAGGTTGTACAATGAGCAGTTCTTC
TRBJ1-2 | few | . | TRBV29-1 | CSVDPLGANYGYTF | TGCAGCGTCGATCCCTTGGGGGCAAACTATGGCTACACCTTC
TRBJ1-5 | few | . | TRBV29-1 | CSVLGDGSNQPQHF | TGCAGCGTACTCGGGGACGGCAGCAATCAGCCCCAGCATTTT
TRBJ2-7 | few | . | TRBV12-3/TRBV12-4 | CASSSDWGGEQYF | TGTGCCAGCAGTTCGGACTGGGGTGGAGAGCAGTACTTC
TRBJ1-1 | . | TRBD1 | TRBV29-1 | CSVQGPNTEAFF | TGCAGCGTACAGGGGCCGAACACTGAAGCTTTCTTT
TRBJ2-7 | few | TRBD1 | TRBV5-4 | CASSGRDRATYEQYF | TGTGCCAGCAGCGGCCGGGACAGGGCCACCTACGAGCAGTACTTC
TRBJ2-5 | . | . | TRBV9 | CASSGGSLQETQYF | TGTGCCAGCAGCGGCGGATCTCTGCAGGAGACCCAGTACTTC
TRBJ2-1 | few | . | TRBV23-1 | CASSQFDREEFF | TGCGCCAGCAGTCAATTCGACAGGGAGGAGTTCTTC
TRBJ2-1 | . | TRBD2 | TRBV9 | CASSAPSGSSYNEQFF | TGTGCCAGCAGCGCGCCTAGCGGGAGCTCCTACAATGAGCAGTTCTTC
TRBJ2-7 | . | . | TRBV20-1 | CSAPRGGTYEQYF | TGCAGTGCTCCCAGGGGTGGAACCTACGAGCAGTACTTC
TRBJ2-2 | . | . | TRBV19 | CASDHSQGGELFF | TGTGCCAGTGACCACTCACAGGGCGGGGAGCTGTTTTTT
TRBJ2-7 | . | TRBD2 | TRBV4-2 | CARSRRTEGLDYEQYF | TGTGCCAGAAGCCGTCGAACTGAGGGACTAGACTACGAGCAGTACTTC
TRBJ2-1 | . | . | TRBV27 | CASSSTGTGYYNEQFF | TGTGCCAGCAGTTCAACCGGGACTGGCTATTACAATGAGCAGTTCTTC
TRBJ1-1 | few | TRBD1 | TRBV29-1 | CSVDATGGNTEAFF | TGCAGCGTTGATGCGACAGGGGGGAACACTGAAGCTTTCTTT
TRBJ2-7 | many | . | TRBV20-1 | CSANMMHEQYF | TGCAGTGCAAACATGATGCACGAGCAGTACTTC
TRBJ2-1 | few | TRBD1 | TRBV15 | CATTDRAYNEQFF | TGTGCCACGACGGACAGGGCGTACAATGAGCAGTTCTTC
TRBJ2-1 | . | . | TRBV5-5 | CASSLALEEFF | TGTGCCAGCAGCTTGGCATTAGAGGAATTCTTC
TRBJ2-1 | many | . | TRBV5-5 | CASSLEGLFVRNEQFF | TGTGCCAGCAGTTTGGAGGGACTTTTCGTTCGCAATGAGCAGTTCTTC
TRBJ2-5 | . | TRBD1 | TRBV11-1 | CASSLPGTGEETQYF | TGTGCCAGCAGCTTGCCTGGGACAGGAGAAGAGACCCAGTACTTC
TRBJ2-1 | . | . | TRBV12-3/TRBV12-4 | CASSPWGEQFF | TGTGCCAGCAGTCCGTGGGGTGAGCAGTTCTTC
TRBJ2-7 | many | TRBD1 | TRBV20-1 | CSALPGQGNEQYF | TGCAGTGCCCTACCGGGACAGGGGAACGAGCAGTACTTC